The TCR beta chain described here comes from a study of identical twins. To note about this clonotype: Antigen specificity is unknown.

Germline V gene lookup returns CDR1 SGDLS and CDR2 YYNGEE. V shed 3 bases and J shed 0 bases, with 10 bases lying between them. The CDR3 length is 15 residues. Study-wide results and limits: Twins shared beta out-of-frame sequences in excess, but this excess was weaker.

cDNA molecules carried unique molecular identifiers, and template switching added a universal primer site. MiXCR was run by TCRdb on the 5' RACE reads, yielding one entry per CDR3 protein. The data show around 370,000 distinct CDR3 sequences, approximately 9.1% seen once. This TCR derives from a woman aged 50 to 60 in good health. This chain links TRBV9 with TRBJ2-1; unclear D gene. Sequencing was carried out using naive T cells sorted from blood. CDR3 residues: CASSGDSFSYNEQFF. The CDR3 nucleotides read TGTGCCAGCAGCGGTGACTCCTTCTCCTACAATGAGCAGTTCTTC. The full variable domain, with the rest looked up from reference TRBV9 and TRBJ2-1, is DSGVTQTPKHLITATGQRVTLRCSPRSGDLSVYWYQQSLDQGLQFLIQYYNGEERAKGNILERFSAQQFPDLHSELNLSSLELGDSALYFCASSGDSFSYNEQFFGPGTRLTVL.